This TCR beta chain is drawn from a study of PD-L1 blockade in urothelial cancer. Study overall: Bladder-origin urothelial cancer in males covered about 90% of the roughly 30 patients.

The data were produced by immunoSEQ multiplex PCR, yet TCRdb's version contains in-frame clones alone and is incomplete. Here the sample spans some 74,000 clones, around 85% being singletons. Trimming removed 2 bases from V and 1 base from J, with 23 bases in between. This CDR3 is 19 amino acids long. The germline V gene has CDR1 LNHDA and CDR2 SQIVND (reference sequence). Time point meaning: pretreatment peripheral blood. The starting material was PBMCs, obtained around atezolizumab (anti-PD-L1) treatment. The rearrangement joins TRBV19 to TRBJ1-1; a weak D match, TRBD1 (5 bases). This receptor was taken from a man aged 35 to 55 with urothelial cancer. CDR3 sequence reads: CASSISSRVRTTTNTEAFF. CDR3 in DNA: TGTGCCAGTAGTATAAGTTCCAGGGTCCGAACCACAACGAACACTGAAGCTTTCTTT.